The clone carrying this T cell receptor (beta chain) was found a few times. What it binds is not known. The sample belongs to a study of T-cell memory formation after mild COVID-19. Study in general: Clustering of TCRs was largely donor specific. Study-wide findings and caveats: Contracting CD4+ clones sat mainly in CM and EM; CD8+ in EMRA. Clones that got smaller from day 15 to 85 had even CD4/CD8, while clones growing later tipped toward CD4+.

From the 5' RACE reads, TCRdb called clonotypes with MiXCR, one entry per CDR3 protein. The repertoire holds 450,000 or so distinct CDR3 sequences, with roughly 25% as singletons. The CDR3 sequence is 16 residues long. Germline lookup yields CDR1 DFQATT and CDR2 SNEGSKA (reference sequence). With 3 bases removed from V and 4 bases from J, the gap between germline ends came to 21 bases. Sequencing used PBMCs or a T cell subset sorted from them (not recorded which). The genes are TRBV20-1 and TRBJ1-2; no firm D call. The TCR sequence derives from an adult woman who had mild COVID-19 (a few samples of this study predate the infection). Cell type and time point are not known. The CDR3 coding sequence is TGCAGTGCTAGTAGGACGGCCGGGCCGGGGTCCTATGGCTACACCTTC. Translated: CSASRTAGPGSYGYTF.